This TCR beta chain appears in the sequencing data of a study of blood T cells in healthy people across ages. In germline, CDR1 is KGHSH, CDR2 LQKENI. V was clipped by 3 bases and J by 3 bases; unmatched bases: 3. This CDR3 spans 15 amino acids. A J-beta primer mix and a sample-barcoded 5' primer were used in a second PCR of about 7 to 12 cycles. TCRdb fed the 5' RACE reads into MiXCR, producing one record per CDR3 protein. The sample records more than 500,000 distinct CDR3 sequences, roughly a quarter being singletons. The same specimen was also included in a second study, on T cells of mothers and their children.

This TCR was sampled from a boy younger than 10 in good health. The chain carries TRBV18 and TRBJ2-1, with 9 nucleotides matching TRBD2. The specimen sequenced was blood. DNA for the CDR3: TGTGCCAGCTCACCTGTAGCGGGGGACTACAATGAGCAGTTCTTC. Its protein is CASSPVAGDYNEQFF.